These 5 T cell receptor beta chains came from one sample sequenced in a study of cytomegalovirus exposure and HLA in healthy donors. Primers for the PCR totalled 60 Vbeta and 13 Jbeta. Using immunoSEQ multiplex PCR, the repertoire was profiled, and TCRdb retains in-frame clones only, with some absent. The sample lists under 130,000 clones; roughly 85% were seen once. The sequenced sample was PBMCs. These receptor sequences come from a woman between 40 and 50 years old in good health and CMV-seronegative.

The V gene is TRBV9, the J gene TRBJ2-5; 8 bases agree with TRBD1. The end of the DNA aligns better with TRBJ2-7, so the J call may be wrong. The V gene's germline CDR1 is SGDLS and CDR2 YYNGEE. The CDR3 has 15 residues. This chain's CDR3 is CASSVEAGGTDEQYF. CDR3 DNA: TGTGCCAGCAGCGTAGAGGCAGGGGGCACGGACGAGCAGTACTTC.

The chain links TRBV28 to TRBJ2-7; D may be TRBD2 (6 bases). This CDR3 contains 14 residues. CDR1 and CDR2 from the germline V gene are MDHEN and SYDVKM. Trimming removed 4 bases at V and 2 bases at J, with 12 bases between. The CDR3 loop reads CASSSGGGAYEQYF. The CDR3 DNA follows: TGTGCCAGCAGTTCCGGGGGTGGGGCCTACGAGCAGTACTTC.

The chain combines TRBV28 with TRBJ2-5, with a weak D call TRBD2 (6 bases). TRBJ2-7 explains the end of the DNA better; the J call may be wrong. This CDR3 spans 15 amino acids. The germline V gene has CDR1 MDHEN and CDR2 SYDVKM. For the CDR3, the DNA is TGTGCCAGCAGTTTCTTCGGAGGGGTTACCTACGAGCAGTACTTC. Translated: CASSFFGGVTYEQYF.

The chain links TRBV7-2 to TRBJ1-3; D unresolved. CDR3 size: 16 residues. The V end lost 3 bases, the J end lost 2 bases, and 14 bases lay between the germline ends. CDR1 and CDR2 (germline): SGHTA, FQGNSA. CDR3 sequence: CASSFPGSRPGNTIYF. The CDR3 bases are TGTGCCAGCAGCTTTCCCGGGAGCCGACCTGGAAACACCATATATTTT. The whole variable domain, filled in from reference TRBV7-2 and TRBJ1-3, reads GAGVSQSPSNKVTEKGKDVELRCDPISGHTALYWYRQSLGQGLEFLIYFQGNSAPDKSGLPSDRFSAERTGGSVSTLTIQRTQQEDSAVYLCASSFPGSRPGNTIYFGEGSWLTVV.

Remarks on this clone: Sequence at one end of the junction differs from germline and may be a read error. The V call is TRBV6-6, the J call TRBJ2-3; 9 bases map to TRBD1. Germline CDR1 MNHNY, CDR2 SVGAGI (reference sequence). The CDR3 totals 16 residues. CDR3 loop: CASSHSGTGWTDTQYF. Written as DNA, the CDR3 is TGTGCCAGCAGTCACTCCGGGACAGGGTGGACAGATACGCAGTATTTT.